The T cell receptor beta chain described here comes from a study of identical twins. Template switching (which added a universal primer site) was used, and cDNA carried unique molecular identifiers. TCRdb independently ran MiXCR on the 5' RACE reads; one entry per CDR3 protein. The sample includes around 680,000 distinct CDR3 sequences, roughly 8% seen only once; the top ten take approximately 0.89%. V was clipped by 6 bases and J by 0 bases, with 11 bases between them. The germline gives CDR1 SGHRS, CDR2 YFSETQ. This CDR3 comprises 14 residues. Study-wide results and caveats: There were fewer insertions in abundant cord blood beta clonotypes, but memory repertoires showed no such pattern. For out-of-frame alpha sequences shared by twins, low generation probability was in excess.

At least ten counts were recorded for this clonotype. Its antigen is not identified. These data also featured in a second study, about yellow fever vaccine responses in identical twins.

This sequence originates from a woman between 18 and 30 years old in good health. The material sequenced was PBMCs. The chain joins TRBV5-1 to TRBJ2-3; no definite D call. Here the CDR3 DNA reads TGCGCCAGCATAAAGGGCGAGAGCACAGATACGCAGTATTTT. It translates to CASIKGESTDTQYF.